The 14 T cell receptor beta chains below were found in one sample sequenced in a study of shared clonotypes between healthy human individuals. Method: immunoSEQ multiplex PCR; TCRdb's copy keeps in-frame clones and lacks some. The sample records some 1 million clones, around 74% being singletons. The sample taken for sequencing was memory CD4+ T cells sorted from blood. Subset noted: CD45RA-negative fraction. These receptor sequences come from a man aged 18-30 years in good health.

This chain joins TRBV11-2 and TRBJ2-3, with TRBD1 identical over 8 bases. The V gene's germline CDR1 is SGHAT and CDR2 FQNNGV. The CDR3 is made up of 13 amino acids. Trimming cost V 5 bases and J 6 bases; bases outside gene matches: 4. The CDR3: CASSPDRADTQYF. CDR3 in DNA: TGTGCCAGCAGCCCGGACAGGGCGGATACGCAGTATTTT. Based on the CDR3 plus reference TRBV11-2 and TRBJ2-3, the full variable domain is EAGVAQSPRYKIIEKRQSVAFWCNPISGHATLYWYQQILGQGPKLLIQFQNNGVVDDSQLPKDRFSAERLKGVDSTLKIQPAKLEDSAVYLCASSPDRADTQYFGPGTRLTVL.

This clone was detected once. J is TRBJ2-1 and V is TRBV30; D perhaps matches TRBD1 (8 bases). Germline CDR1 reads GTSNPN; CDR2 reads SVGIG (reference sequence). This CDR3 region has 14 residues. Trimming shortened V by 7 bases and J by 5 bases, and 18 bases separated the two germline ends. The CDR3, as DNA: TGTGCCTCTAACAGGGGGGGTTTGAACAATGAGCAGTTCTTC. This codes for CASNRGGLNNEQFF.

The V gene is TRBV18, the J gene TRBJ2-5; a weak D match, TRBD1 (6 bases). Germline V gene data show CDR1 as KGHSH and CDR2 as LQKENI. V lost 4 bases and J lost 2, with 11 bases in between. CDR3 length: 14 amino acids. CDR3 in amino acids: CASSLQQGQETQYF. The CDR3 nucleotides read TGTGCCAGCTCACTACAACAGGGTCAAGAGACCCAGTACTTC. Full variable domain (rest looked up from reference TRBV18 and TRBJ2-5): NAGVMQNPRHLVRRRGQEARLRCSPMKGHSHVYWYRQLPEEGLKFMVYLQKENIIDESGMPKERFSAEFPKEGPSILRIQQVVRGDSAAYFCASSLQQGQETQYFGPGTRLLVL.

This clone was observed a few times. This sample includes further DNA sequences coding for the same CDR3. The chain links TRBV9 to TRBJ2-1; no definite D call. Trimming pared 2 bases from V and 3 bases from J, leaving 9 bases between. From germline, CDR1 is SGDLS and CDR2 YYNGEE. This CDR3 contains 14 residues. This chain's CDR3 is CASSVLPDYNEQFF. The DNA of the CDR3 is TGTGCCAGCAGCGTCCTCCCTGACTACAATGAGCAGTTCTTC.

The gene calls are TRBV9 and TRBJ1-2; TRBD1 matches 8 bases. Germline assignment: CDR1 SGDLS and CDR2 YYNGEE. V gave up 0 bases and J gave up 7 bases; unmatched junction bases: 2. This CDR3 contains 13 residues. The CDR3 bases are TGTGCCAGCAGCGTAGATACAGGGGGTGGCTACACCTTC. Amino acid sequence: CASSVDTGGGYTF.

V gene TRBV28 combines with J gene TRBJ1-2, with 7 bases that match TRBD1. CDR1 is MDHEN, CDR2 SYDVKM, per germline. The CDR3 totals 16 residues. Losses at the gene ends were 3 bases for V and 0 bases for J; bases not matched to a gene: 7. DNA of the CDR3: TGTGCCAGCAGTTTCCTCCAGGGGGGAGCTAACTATGGCTACACCTTC. Its protein is CASSFLQGGANYGYTF.

This chain uses TRBV2 with TRBJ1-5; D uncertain. Trimming removed 4 bases from V and 3 bases from J, with 10 bases in between. This CDR3 region has 14 residues. CDR1 and CDR2 (germline): SNHLY, FYNNEI. The CDR3 protein is CASSVAEFNQPQHF. CDR3 nucleotide sequence: TGTGCCAGCAGTGTCGCAGAGTTCAATCAGCCCCAGCATTTT.

This chain links TRBV7-9 with TRBJ2-1, with D possibly matching TRBD2 (5 bases). Germline CDR1 reads SEHNR; CDR2 reads FQNEAQ (reference sequence). The V end was cut by 3 bases, the J end by 0 bases, with 12 bases between. The CDR3 length is 16 residues. The CDR3 region is CASSFRAVSSYNEQFF. The CDR3 DNA reads as TGTGCCAGCAGCTTCAGAGCGGTAAGCTCCTACAATGAGCAGTTCTTC. Filled out from reference TRBV7-9 and TRBJ2-1, the complete variable domain reads DTGVSQNPRHKITKRGQNVTFRCDPISEHNRLYWYRQTLGQGPEFLTYFQNEAQLEKSRLLSDRFSAERPKGSFSTLEIQRTEQGDSAMYLCASSFRAVSSYNEQFFGPGTRLTVL.

The table lists this clone with a few counts. CDR3 amino acids: CASSPTMTGTNNEQFF. The CDR3 DNA sequence: TGTGCCAGCTCACCAACCATGACAGGGACGAACAATGAGCAGTTCTTC. V gene TRBV18 combines with J gene TRBJ2-1; 7 nucleotides match TRBD1. The CDR3 totals 16 residues. With 2 bases clipped from V and 5 bases from J, the junction kept 9 bases outside the gene matches. Germline values: CDR1 KGHSH, CDR2 LQKENI.

The chain employs TRBV5-1 and TRBJ2-5, with TRBD1 matching 9 bases. CDR1 and CDR2 (germline): SGHRS, YFSETQ. The CDR3 runs 15 residues. The trim removed 5 bases at V and 2 bases at J, leaving 7 bases unmatched. The DNA of the CDR3 is TGCGCCAGCAGTTACGGACAGGGGATTCAAGAGACCCAGTACTTC. This gives the protein CASSYGQGIQETQYF.

The chain employs TRBV14 and TRBJ2-7, with 8 bases fitting TRBD1. Losses at the gene ends were 1 base for V and 0 bases for J; bases not matched to a gene: 5. There are 16 residues in the CDR3. CDR1 and CDR2 (germline): SGHDN, FVKESK. The CDR3 coding sequence is TGTGCCAGCAGCCAAGTGCAGGGGGCAAACTCCTACGAGCAGTACTTC. As protein: CASSQVQGANSYEQYF.

This clone was picked up one time. This chain connects TRBV11-2 to TRBJ1-2; D remains unclear. Trimming removed 0 bases from V and 8 bases from J, with 10 bases in between. The V gene's germline CDR1 is SGHAT and CDR2 FQNNGV. CDR3 length: 13 amino acids. The CDR3 region is CASSLEAARGYTF. The CDR3 DNA follows: TGTGCCAGCAGCTTAGAGGCGGCCCGGGGCTACACCTTC.

V is TRBV2 and J is TRBJ2-5; 8 bases fit TRBD1. CDR3 length: 12 residues. The germline V gene encodes CDR1 SNHLY and CDR2 FYNNEI. V lost 10 bases, J lost 5 bases, and 6 bases stayed unmatched. The CDR3 reads CATGQVRETQYF. CDR3 bases: TGTGCCACGGGACAGGTTAGGGAGACCCAGTACTTC.

This clone has just one count. The same CDR3 can be traced to other DNA sequences in this sample. The CDR3 loop is CASSYSGNSYEQYF. The CDR3 DNA is TGTGCCAGCAGTTATAGCGGGAACTCCTACGAGCAGTACTTC. This chain uses TRBV6-5 with TRBJ2-7, with 8 bases lining up with TRBD2. This CDR3 has 14 amino acids. V lost 3 bases, J lost 0 bases, and 1 base stayed unmatched. The V gene's germline CDR1 is MNHEY and CDR2 SVGAGI.